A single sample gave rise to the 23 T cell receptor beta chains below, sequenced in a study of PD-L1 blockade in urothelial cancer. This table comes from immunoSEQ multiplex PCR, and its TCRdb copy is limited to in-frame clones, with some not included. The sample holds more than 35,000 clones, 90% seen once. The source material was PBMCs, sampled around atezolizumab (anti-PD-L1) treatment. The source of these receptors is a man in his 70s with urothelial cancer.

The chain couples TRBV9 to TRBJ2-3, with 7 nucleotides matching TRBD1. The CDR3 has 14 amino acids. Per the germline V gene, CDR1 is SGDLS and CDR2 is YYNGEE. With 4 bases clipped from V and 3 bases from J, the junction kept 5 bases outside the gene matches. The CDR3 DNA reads TGTGCCAGCAGCAACGACAGGGCTACAGATACGCAGTATTTT. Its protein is CASSNDRATDTQYF.

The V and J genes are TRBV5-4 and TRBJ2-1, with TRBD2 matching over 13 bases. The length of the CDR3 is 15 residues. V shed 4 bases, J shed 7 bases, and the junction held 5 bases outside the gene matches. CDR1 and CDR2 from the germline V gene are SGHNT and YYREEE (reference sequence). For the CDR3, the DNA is TGTGCCAGCAGCCCGGGGACTAGCGGGAATAATGAGCAGTTCTTC. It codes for CASSPGTSGNNEQFF.

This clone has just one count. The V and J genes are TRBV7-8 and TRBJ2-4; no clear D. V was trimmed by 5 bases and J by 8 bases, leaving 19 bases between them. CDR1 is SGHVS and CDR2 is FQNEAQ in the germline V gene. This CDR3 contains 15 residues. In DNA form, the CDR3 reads TGTGCCAGCAGCCCTGGTGTAGGTGAACGGGACATTCAGTACTTC. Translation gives CASSPGVGERDIQYF. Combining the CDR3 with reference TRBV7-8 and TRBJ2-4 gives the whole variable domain GAGVSQSPRYKVAKRGQDVALRCDPISGHVSLFWYQQALGQGPEFLTYFQNEAQLDKSGLPSDRFFAERPEGSVSTLKIQRTQQEDSAVYLCASSPGVGERDIQYFGAGTRLSVL.

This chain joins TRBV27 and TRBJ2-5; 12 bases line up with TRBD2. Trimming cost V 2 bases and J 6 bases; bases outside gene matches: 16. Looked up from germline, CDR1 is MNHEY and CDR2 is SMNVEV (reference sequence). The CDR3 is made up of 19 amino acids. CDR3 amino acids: CASSLRAGTSGPYPQTQYF. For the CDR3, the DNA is TGTGCCAGCAGTTTAAGGGCCGGGACTAGCGGGCCGTATCCCCAGACCCAGTACTTC.

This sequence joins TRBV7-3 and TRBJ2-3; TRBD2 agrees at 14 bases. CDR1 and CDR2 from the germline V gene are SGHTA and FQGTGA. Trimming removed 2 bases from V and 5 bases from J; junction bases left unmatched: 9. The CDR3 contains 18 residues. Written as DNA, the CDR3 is TGTGCCAGCAGCTTATCATCTACTGGGACTAGCGGGGGAGATACGCAGTATTTT. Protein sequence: CASSLSSTGTSGGDTQYF.

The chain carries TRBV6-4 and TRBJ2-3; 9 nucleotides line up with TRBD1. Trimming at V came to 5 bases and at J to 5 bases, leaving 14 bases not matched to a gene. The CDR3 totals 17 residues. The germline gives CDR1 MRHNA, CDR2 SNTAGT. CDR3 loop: CASSPGTGYPGVDTQYF. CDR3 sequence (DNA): TGTGCCAGCAGTCCCGGGACAGGGTACCCTGGAGTAGATACGCAGTATTTT.

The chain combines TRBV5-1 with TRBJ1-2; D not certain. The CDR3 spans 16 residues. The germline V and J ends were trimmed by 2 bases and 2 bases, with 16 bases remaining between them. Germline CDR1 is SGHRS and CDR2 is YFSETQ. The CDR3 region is CASSLQSERWNYGYTF. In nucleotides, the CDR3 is TGCGCCAGCAGCTTACAGTCGGAGCGGTGGAACTATGGCTACACCTTC.

CDR3 nucleotide sequence: TGCGCCAGCAGCTTGGAACTAGCGGGAGAGACCCAGTACTTC. The encoded protein is CASSLELAGETQYF. The genes are TRBV5-1 and TRBJ2-5; 9 bases agree with TRBD2. The germline CDR1 and CDR2 sequences are SGHRS and YFSETQ. The CDR3 spans 14 residues. V shed 0 bases and J 4 bases; nucleotides not matched to a gene: 1.

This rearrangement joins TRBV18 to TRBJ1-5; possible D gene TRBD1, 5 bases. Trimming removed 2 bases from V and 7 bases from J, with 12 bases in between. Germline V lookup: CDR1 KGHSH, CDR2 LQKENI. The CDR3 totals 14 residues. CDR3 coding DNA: TGTGCCAGCTCACCAGGTACAGGCCCCCAGCCCCAGCATTTT. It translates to CASSPGTGPQPQHF.

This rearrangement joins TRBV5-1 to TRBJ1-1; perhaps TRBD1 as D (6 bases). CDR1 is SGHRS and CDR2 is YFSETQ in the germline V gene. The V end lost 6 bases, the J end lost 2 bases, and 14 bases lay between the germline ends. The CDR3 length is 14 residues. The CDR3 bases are TGCGCCAGCACCACAGGGACCCTTAACACTGAAGCTTTCTTT. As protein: CASTTGTLNTEAFF.

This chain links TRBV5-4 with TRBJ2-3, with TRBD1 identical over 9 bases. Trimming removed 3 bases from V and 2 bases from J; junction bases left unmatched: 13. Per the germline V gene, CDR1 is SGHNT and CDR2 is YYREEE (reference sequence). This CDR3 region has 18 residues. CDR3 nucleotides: TGTGCCAGCAGCTCCGACAGTTGGGGACAGGGACACACAGATACGCAGTATTTT. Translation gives CASSSDSWGQGHTDTQYF. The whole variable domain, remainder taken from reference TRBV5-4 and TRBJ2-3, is ETGVTQSPTHLIKTRGQQVTLRCSSQSGHNTVSWYQQALGQGPQFIFQYYREEENGRGNFPPRFSGLQFPNYSSELNVNALELDDSALYLCASSSDSWGQGHTDTQYFGPGTRLTVL.

Written as DNA, the CDR3 is TGTGCCATCAGTGAGTCCGCTGGGCGTAGGGGAACCCTCGGCGAGCAGTACTTC. Residues: CAISESAGRRGTLGEQYF. This chain links TRBV10-3 with TRBJ2-7; D is perhaps TRBD1 (5 bases). The CDR3 is made up of 18 amino acids. Germline assignment: CDR1 ENHRY and CDR2 SYGVKD. V shed 0 bases and J shed 6 bases, with 24 bases lying between them.

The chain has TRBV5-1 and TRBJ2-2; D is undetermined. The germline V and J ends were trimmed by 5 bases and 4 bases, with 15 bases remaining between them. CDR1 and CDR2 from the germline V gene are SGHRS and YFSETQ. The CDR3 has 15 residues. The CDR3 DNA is TGCGCCAGCAGAAAGTCGTCGTTGAGCACCGGGGAGCTGTTTTTT. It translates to CASRKSSLSTGELFF.

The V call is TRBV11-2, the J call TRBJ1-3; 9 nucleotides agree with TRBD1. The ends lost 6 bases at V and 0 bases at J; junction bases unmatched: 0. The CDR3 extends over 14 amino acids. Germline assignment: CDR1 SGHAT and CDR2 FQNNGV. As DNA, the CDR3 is TGTGCCAGCAGGGGACAGGGCTCTGGAAACACCATATATTTT. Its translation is CASRGQGSGNTIYF.

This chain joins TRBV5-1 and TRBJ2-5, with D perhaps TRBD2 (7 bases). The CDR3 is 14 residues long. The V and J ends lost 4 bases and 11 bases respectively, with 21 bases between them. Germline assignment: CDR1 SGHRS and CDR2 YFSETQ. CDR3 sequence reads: CASSTRTGAGEQYF. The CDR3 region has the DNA TGCGCCAGCAGCACGAGGACGGGGGCGGGGGAGCAGTACTTC.

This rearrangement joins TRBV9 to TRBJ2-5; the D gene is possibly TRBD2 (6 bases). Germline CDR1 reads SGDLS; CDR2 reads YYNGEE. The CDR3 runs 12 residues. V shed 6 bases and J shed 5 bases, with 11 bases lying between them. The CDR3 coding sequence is TGTGCCAGCAAGGGAGGAGGGGAGACCCAGTACTTC. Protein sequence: CASKGGGETQYF.

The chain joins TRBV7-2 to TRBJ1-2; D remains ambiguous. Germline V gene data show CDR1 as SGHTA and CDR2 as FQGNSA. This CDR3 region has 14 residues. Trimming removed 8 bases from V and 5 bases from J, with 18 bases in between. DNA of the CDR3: TGTGCCAGCGGAGGCGGCCGGGTTGGGTATGGCTACACCTTC. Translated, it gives CASGGGRVGYGYTF.

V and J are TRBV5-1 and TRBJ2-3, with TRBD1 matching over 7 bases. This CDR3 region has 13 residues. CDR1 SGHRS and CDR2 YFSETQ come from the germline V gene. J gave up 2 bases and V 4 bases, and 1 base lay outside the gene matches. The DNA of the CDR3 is TGCGCCAGCAGCACAGGGGTCACAGATACGCAGTATTTT. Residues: CASSTGVTDTQYF.

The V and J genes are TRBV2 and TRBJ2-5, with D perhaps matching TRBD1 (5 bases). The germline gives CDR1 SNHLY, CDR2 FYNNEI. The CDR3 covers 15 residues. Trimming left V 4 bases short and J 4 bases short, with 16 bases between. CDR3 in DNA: TGTGCCAGCAGTGCAAGGGGTGGTAGGATAGAGACCCAGTACTTC. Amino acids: CASSARGGRIETQYF. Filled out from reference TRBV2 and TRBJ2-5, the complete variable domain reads EPEVTQTPSHQVTQMGQEVILRCVPISNHLYFYWYRQILGQKVEFLVSFYNNEISEKSEIFDDQFSVERPDGSNFTLKIRSTKLEDSAMYFCASSARGGRIETQYFGPGTRLLVL.

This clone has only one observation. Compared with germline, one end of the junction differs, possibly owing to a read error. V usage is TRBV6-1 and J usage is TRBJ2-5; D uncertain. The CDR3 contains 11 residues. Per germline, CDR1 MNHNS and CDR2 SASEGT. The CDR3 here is CASSEARDKDF. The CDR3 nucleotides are TGTGCCAGCAGTGAAGCGCGAGACAAGGACTTC.

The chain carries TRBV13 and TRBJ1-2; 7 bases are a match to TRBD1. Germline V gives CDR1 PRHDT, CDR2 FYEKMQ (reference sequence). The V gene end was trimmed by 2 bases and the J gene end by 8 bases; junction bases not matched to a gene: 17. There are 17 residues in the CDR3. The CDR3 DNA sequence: TGTGCCAGCAGCTTATCCCCCCCGGACAGGCCCGGGGGAGGCTACACCTTC. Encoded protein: CASSLSPPDRPGGGYTF. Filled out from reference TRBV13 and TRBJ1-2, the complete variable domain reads AAGVIQSPRHLIKEKRETATLKCYPIPRHDTVYWYQQGPGQDPQFLISFYEKMQSDKGSIPDRFSAQQFSDYHSELNMSSLELGDSALYFCASSLSPPDRPGGGYTFGSGTRLTVV.

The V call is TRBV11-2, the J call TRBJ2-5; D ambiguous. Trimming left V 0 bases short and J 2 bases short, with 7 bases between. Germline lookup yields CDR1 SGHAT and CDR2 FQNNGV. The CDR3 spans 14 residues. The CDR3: CASSLDPLQETQYF. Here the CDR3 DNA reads TGTGCCAGCAGCTTAGACCCCTTACAAGAGACCCAGTACTTC.

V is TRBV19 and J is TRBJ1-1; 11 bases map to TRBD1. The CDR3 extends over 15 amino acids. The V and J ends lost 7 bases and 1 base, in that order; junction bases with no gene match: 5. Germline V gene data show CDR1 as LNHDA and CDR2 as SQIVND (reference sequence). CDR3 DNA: TGTGCCAGTAATTTGGACAGGGGGCGGAACACTGAAGCTTTCTTT. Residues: CASNLDRGRNTEAFF.